This TCR beta chain is drawn from a study of cytotoxic CD8 clonotypes in ibrutinib-treated CLL. Study details: Results showed 25 or so partial and 2 complete responses; following median approximately 68 months, about 15 remained remitted, about 12 advanced. Samples had a mean of around 280,000 productive templates and approximately 90,000 productive rearrangements. Study findings and constraints: Public clonotypes, rarely seen, contracted or held steady on treatment. Baseline clonality exceeded age-matched healthy donors and tracked circulating CD8+ T-cell counts.

About this clone: No antigen is known for it.

This table comes from immunoSEQ multiplex PCR, and its TCRdb copy is limited to in-frame clones, with some not included. Here the sample spans under 200,000 clones, approximately 80% being singletons. The CDR3 has 17 amino acids. Germline CDR1 is GTSNPN and CDR2 is SVGIG (reference sequence). Trimming took off 2 bases at V and 0 bases at J, with 17 bases between the two ends. The sample in question was PBMCs, obtained after 24 months of ibrutinib treatment. The TCR originated in a human donor with chronic lymphocytic leukemia. V and J are TRBV30 and TRBJ1-5; the D is unclear. The CDR3 loop is CAWSPGSYEYSNQPQHF. CDR3 sequence (DNA): TGTGCCTGGAGTCCTGGCAGCTACGAGTATAGCAATCAGCCCCAGCATTTT.